The sample holds a few counts of the clone carrying this T cell receptor (beta chain). What it binds is not known. This record comes from a study of T-cell memory formation after mild COVID-19. Study overall: TCR clustering was largely donor specific.

This CDR3 spans 15 amino acids. The germline CDR1 and CDR2 sequences are MRHNA and SNTAGT. J was trimmed by 2 bases and V by 3 bases; bases with no gene match: 2. Study results and caveats: A subset of responding clones appeared in pre-infection memory, suggesting cross-reactive memory joined. The authors did not confirm SARS-CoV-2 specificity of second-wave clones peaking day 37.

TCRdb processed the 5' RACE reads anew with MiXCR; each CDR3 protein has one entry. The sample includes some 130,000 distinct CDR3 sequences, 15% to 20% of them seen just once. The sequence came from an adult woman who had mild COVID-19 (a few samples of this study predate the infection). Cell type and time point are not known. Sample: PBMCs or a T cell subset sorted from them (not recorded which). This chain uses TRBV6-4 with TRBJ2-1, with 9 bases fitting TRBD2. CDR3 nucleotide sequence: TGTGCCAGCAGTGAAGGCGGGGGGGCCTACAATGAGCAGTTCTTC. It specifies CASSEGGGAYNEQFF.